This TCR beta chain was documented in a study of blood T cell repertoires in COVID-19. About the research overall: Sample material is recorded as cDNA or gDNA derived from T cells, B-cell-depleted T cells, or PBMCs.

The CDR3 has 16 amino acids. V was pared by 5 bases and J by 2 bases, with 15 bases between. Germline-derived CDR1 and CDR2 are SGHTA and FQGTGA. In the original workflow: Amplified reference gene primers provided the basis for estimating nucleated cell counts. The method was immunoSEQ multiplex PCR; TCRdb's version includes in-frame clones alone and lacks a portion of them. The DNA was the basis for D and trimming; V, J and clone size are from that table. The data contain roughly 150,000 clones, roughly 80% of them singletons. This chain joins TRBV7-3 and TRBJ2-2; D might be TRBD1 (5 bases). The sequencing sample was made of peripheral blood. The TCR comes from a man aged 55 to 70 with acute or convalescent COVID-19. CDR3 nucleotides: TGTGCCAGCAGCGATCCGAGAACAGGAAACACCGGGGAGCTGTTTTTT. It is translated as CASSDPRTGNTGELFF.